These T cell receptor beta chains were read from a single sample in a study of T cell repertoires in cytomegalovirus infection. Their antigens are not known. MiXCR, run by TCRdb on the reads, gives a single entry per CDR3 protein. In the table there are roughly 160,000 distinct CDR3 sequences, approximately 21% of which are singletons. Sequences were derived from CD8+ T cells from cultured PBMCs, sampled from culture after CMV antigen stimulation. These receptors were collected from a human donor in good health (CMV status not recorded). Some clones in this sample may be carry-over from other donors' samples. Each CDR3 is given with its conserved first and last residue. A D gene is named only where the DNA matches it firmly. Only part of the rows carry a size: once, few, many, or a class if the clone is expanded.

CDR3: CASSSMDYINTEAFF; DNA: TGTGCCAGCAGCTCTATGGACTACATAAACACTGAAGCTTTCTTT; V: TRBV7-9; D: .; J: TRBJ1-1; size: .
CDR3: CASSLARTGTVTNQPQHF; DNA: TGTGCCAGCAGCTTAGCCAGAACCGGGACAGTTACCAATCAGCCCCAGCATTTT; V: TRBV7-9; D: TRBD1; J: TRBJ1-5; size: many
CDR3: CASSLNRVIAPQHF; DNA: TGTGCCAGCAGTCTTAACAGGGTTATCGCGCCCCAGCATTTT; V: TRBV12-3/TRBV12-4; D: .; J: TRBJ1-5; size: few
CDR3: CASSLNRINEKLFF; DNA: TGTGCCAGCAGCTTAAACAGGATAAATGAAAAACTGTTTTTT; V: TRBV7-2; D: .; J: TRBJ1-4; size: few
CDR3: CASSLGDEKLFF; DNA: TGTGCCAGCAGTTTAGGAGATGAAAAACTGTTTTTT; V: TRBV12-3/TRBV12-4; D: .; J: TRBJ1-4; size: .
CDR3: CSVEAPRGYGYTF; DNA: TGCAGCGTTGAAGCTCCTCGGGGCTATGGCTACACCTTC; V: TRBV29-1; D: .; J: TRBJ1-2; size: few
CDR3: CASSLGTYGYTF; DNA: TGTGCCAGCAGTCTCGGTACCTATGGCTACACCTTC; V: TRBV12-3/TRBV12-4; D: .; J: TRBJ1-2; size: few
CDR3: CASSFRDRVRDTQYF; DNA: TGTGCCAGCAGCTTCCGGGACAGGGTACGCGATACGCAGTATTTT; V: TRBV7-2; D: TRBD1; J: TRBJ2-3; size: .
CDR3: CASSERTGSSRYSNQPQHF; DNA: TGTGCCAGCAGTGAACGGACAGGGTCTAGCCGATATAGCAATCAGCCCCAGCATTTT; V: TRBV25-1; D: TRBD1; J: TRBJ1-5; size: many
CDR3: CSARGLENYGYTF; DNA: TGCAGTGCTAGAGGTTTAGAGAACTATGGCTACACCTTC; V: TRBV20-1; D: .; J: TRBJ1-2; size: few
CDR3: CSVVQNNEQFF; DNA: TGCAGCGTTGTGCAGAACAATGAGCAGTTCTTC; V: TRBV29-1; D: .; J: TRBJ2-1; size: .
CDR3: CASRGRLGDTQYF; DNA: TGTGCCAGCAGAGGACGGCTCGGGGATACGCAGTATTTT; V: TRBV27; D: .; J: TRBJ2-3; size: few
CDR3: CASSLRRGPGSKDYEQYF; DNA: TGTGCCAGCAGCCTCCGGCGGGGACCGGGGTCGAAGGACTACGAGCAGTACTTC; V: TRBV7-8; D: .; J: TRBJ2-7; size: few
CDR3: CASSYEGGPYNEQFF; DNA: TGTGCCAGCAGTTACGAAGGGGGGCCTTACAATGAGCAGTTCTTC; V: TRBV6-2/TRBV6-3; D: .; J: TRBJ2-1; size: .
CDR3: CASSSGPYTGELFF; DNA: TGTGCCAGCAGCTCGGGACCGTACACCGGGGAGCTGTTTTTT; V: TRBV7-2; D: .; J: TRBJ2-2; size: .
CDR3: CASSTGTGAVMSGELFF; DNA: TGTGCCAGTAGTACCGGGACAGGGGCCGTGATGTCCGGGGAGCTGTTTTTT; V: TRBV19; D: TRBD1; J: TRBJ2-2; size: few
CDR3: CASSLATYEQYF; DNA: TGTGCCAGCAGCTTGGCCACCTACGAGCAGTACTTC; V: TRBV11-2; D: .; J: TRBJ2-7; size: few
CDR3: CASSLGPRELGNTIYF; DNA: TGTGCCAGCAGTTTAGGACCTCGGGAGCTAGGAAACACCATATATTTT; V: TRBV12-3/TRBV12-4; D: .; J: TRBJ1-3; size: .
CDR3: CASSREQGSYGYTF; DNA: TGCGCCAGCAGCCGGGAACAGGGATCCTATGGCTACACCTTC; V: TRBV4-1; D: .; J: TRBJ1-2; size: .
CDR3: CATSRENWGRANSPLHF; DNA: TGTGCCACCAGCAGAGAGAATTGGGGCAGGGCGAATTCACCCCTCCACTTT; V: TRBV15; D: .; J: TRBJ1-6; size: .
CDR3: CASSSGQEEAFF; DNA: TGTGCCAGCAGCTCTGGACAGGAAGAAGCTTTCTTT; V: TRBV7-6; D: TRBD1; J: TRBJ1-1; size: .
CDR3: CASSLYPRQGNYGYTF; DNA: TGTGCCAGCAGCTTATACCCGCGACAGGGTAACTATGGCTACACCTTC; V: TRBV7-2; D: TRBD1; J: TRBJ1-2; size: few
CDR3: CASSLNREGGSYEQYF; DNA: TGTGCCAGCAGCTTAAACAGGGAGGGTGGGTCCTACGAGCAGTACTTC; V: TRBV7-6; D: .; J: TRBJ2-7; size: few
CDR3: CASSRMQDTQYF; DNA: TGTGCCAGCAGCCGGATGCAAGATACGCAGTATTTT; V: TRBV27; D: .; J: TRBJ2-3; size: few
CDR3: CASKKVVRAGNTIYF; DNA: TGTGCCAGCAAGAAAGTGGTCAGGGCTGGAAACACCATATATTTT; V: TRBV7-9; D: .; J: TRBJ1-3; size: .
CDR3: CASSPAGTGDFATNEKLFF; DNA: TGTGCCAGCTCACCGGCCGGGACAGGGGATTTTGCAACTAATGAAAAACTGTTTTTT; V: TRBV18; D: TRBD1; J: TRBJ1-4; size: .
CDR3: CASSQDHVWGPDTGELFF; DNA: TGTGCCAGCAGCCAAGATCATGTCTGGGGGCCGGACACCGGGGAGCTGTTTTTT; V: TRBV4-2; D: .; J: TRBJ2-2; size: few
CDR3: CASSLTEQGHHYEQYF; DNA: TGCGCCAGCAGCCTCACTGAGCAGGGACACCACTACGAGCAGTACTTC; V: TRBV4-1; D: .; J: TRBJ2-7; size: .
CDR3: CASSLRGANVLTF; DNA: TGCGCCAGCAGCTTGAGAGGGGCCAACGTCCTGACTTTC; V: TRBV5-1; D: .; J: TRBJ2-6; size: .
CDR3: CASSNRDYREQETQYF; DNA: TGTGCCAGCAGTAACCGTGATTACAGGGAGCAAGAGACCCAGTACTTC; V: TRBV28; D: .; J: TRBJ2-5; size: many
CDR3: CASSLRGTYNEQFF; DNA: TGTGCCAGCAGCTTACGGGGGACCTACAATGAGCAGTTCTTC; V: TRBV13; D: .; J: TRBJ2-1; size: few
CDR3: CASSFSQGAGYTF; DNA: TGTGCCAGCAGTTTCTCACAGGGGGCTGGCTACACCTTC; V: TRBV27; D: TRBD1; J: TRBJ1-2; size: .
CDR3: CASSLGLTTIYF; DNA: TGCGCCAGCAGCCTAGGGCTGACCACCATATATTTT; V: TRBV4-3; D: .; J: TRBJ1-3; size: few
CDR3: CASSSIGRGAGSEKLFF; DNA: TGTGCCAGCAGTTCTATAGGAAGGGGCGCTGGGAGTGAAAAACTGTTTTTT; V: TRBV7-6; D: .; J: TRBJ1-4; size: many
CDR3: CAISESETTDNEQFF; DNA: TGTGCCATCAGTGAGTCGGAAACGACCGACAATGAGCAGTTCTTC; V: TRBV10-3; D: .; J: TRBJ2-1; size: .
CDR3: CASSQDLGTARKLFF; DNA: TGCGCCAGCAGCCAAGACCTCGGGACAGCAAGGAAACTGTTTTTT; V: TRBV4-1; D: TRBD1; J: TRBJ1-4; size: many
CDR3: CASSQEQGLPNQPQHF; DNA: TGCGCCAGCAGCCAAGAGCAAGGGCTGCCTAATCAGCCCCAGCATTTT; V: TRBV4-1; D: .; J: TRBJ1-5; size: .
CDR3: CASSSQGRGEAFF; DNA: TGTGCCAGCAGCTCCCAGGGCCGGGGTGAAGCTTTCTTT; V: TRBV7-2; D: .; J: TRBJ1-1; size: .
CDR3: CASSLAQTGPTNEKLFF; DNA: TGTGCCAGCAGCTTAGCGCAGACAGGACCAACTAATGAAAAACTGTTTTTT; V: TRBV7-9; D: .; J: TRBJ1-4; size: few